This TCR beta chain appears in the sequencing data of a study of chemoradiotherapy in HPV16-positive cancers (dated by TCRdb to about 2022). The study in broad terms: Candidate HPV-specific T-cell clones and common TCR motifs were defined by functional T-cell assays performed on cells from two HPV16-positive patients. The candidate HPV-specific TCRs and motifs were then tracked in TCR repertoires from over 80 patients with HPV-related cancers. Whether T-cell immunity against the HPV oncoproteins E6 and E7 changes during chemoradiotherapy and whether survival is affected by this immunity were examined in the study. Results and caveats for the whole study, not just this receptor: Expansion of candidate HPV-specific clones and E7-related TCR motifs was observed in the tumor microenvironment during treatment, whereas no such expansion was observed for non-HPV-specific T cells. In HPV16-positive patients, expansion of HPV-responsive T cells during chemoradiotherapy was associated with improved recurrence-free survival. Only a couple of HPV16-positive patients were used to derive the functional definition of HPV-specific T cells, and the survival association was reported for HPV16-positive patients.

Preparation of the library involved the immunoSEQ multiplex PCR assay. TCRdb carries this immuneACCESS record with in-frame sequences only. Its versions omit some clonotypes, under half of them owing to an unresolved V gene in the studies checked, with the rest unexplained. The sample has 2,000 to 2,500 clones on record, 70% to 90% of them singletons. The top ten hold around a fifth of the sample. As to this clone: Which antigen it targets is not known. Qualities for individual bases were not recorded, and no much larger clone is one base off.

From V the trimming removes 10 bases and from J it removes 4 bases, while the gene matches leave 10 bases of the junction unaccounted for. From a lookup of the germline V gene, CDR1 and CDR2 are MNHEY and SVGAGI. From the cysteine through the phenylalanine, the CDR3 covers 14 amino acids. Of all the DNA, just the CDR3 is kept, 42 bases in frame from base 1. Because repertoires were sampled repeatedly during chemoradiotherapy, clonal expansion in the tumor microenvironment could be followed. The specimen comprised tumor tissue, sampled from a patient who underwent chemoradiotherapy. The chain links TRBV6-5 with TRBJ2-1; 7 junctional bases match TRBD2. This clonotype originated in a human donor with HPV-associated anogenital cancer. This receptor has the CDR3 CATQGGRGYNEQFF. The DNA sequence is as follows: TGTGCCACCCAGGGCGGGAGAGGGTACAATGAGCAGTTCTTC.